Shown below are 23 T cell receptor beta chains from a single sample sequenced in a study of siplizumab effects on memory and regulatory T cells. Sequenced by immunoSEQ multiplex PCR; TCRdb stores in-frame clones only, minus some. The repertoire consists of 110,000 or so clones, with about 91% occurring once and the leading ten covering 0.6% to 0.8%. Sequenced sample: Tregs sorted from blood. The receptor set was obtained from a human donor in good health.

The CDR3 nucleotides are TGTGCCAGCAGTGGGGACAGGGGGTTCGAAGAGACCCAGTACTTC. It translates to CASSGDRGFEETQYF. The chain links TRBV2 to TRBJ2-5, with TRBD1 matching over 11 bases. Trimming took 4 bases from V and 3 from J; bases not matched to a gene: 4. The CDR3 totals 15 residues. Germline-derived CDR1 and CDR2 are SNHLY and FYNNEI.

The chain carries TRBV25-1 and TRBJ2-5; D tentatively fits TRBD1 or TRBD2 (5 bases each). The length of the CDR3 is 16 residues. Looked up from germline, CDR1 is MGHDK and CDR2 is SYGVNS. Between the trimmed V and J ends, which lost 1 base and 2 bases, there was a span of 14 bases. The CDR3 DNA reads TGTGCCAGCAGTGAATTCGGGGCCTATACTCAAGAGACCCAGTACTTC. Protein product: CASSEFGAYTQETQYF.

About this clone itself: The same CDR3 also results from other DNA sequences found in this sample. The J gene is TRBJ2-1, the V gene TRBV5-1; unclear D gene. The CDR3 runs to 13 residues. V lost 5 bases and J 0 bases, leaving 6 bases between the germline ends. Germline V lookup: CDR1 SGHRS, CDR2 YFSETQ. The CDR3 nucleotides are TGCGCCAGCAGGGGTAGCTCCTACAATGAGCAGTTCTTC. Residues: CASRGSSYNEQFF. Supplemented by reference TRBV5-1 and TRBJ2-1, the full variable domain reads KAGVTQTPRYLIKTRGQQVTLSCSPISGHRSVSWYQQTPGQGLQFLFEYFSETQRNKGNFPGRFSGRQFSNSRSEMNVSTLELGDSALYLCASRGSSYNEQFFGPGTRLTVL.

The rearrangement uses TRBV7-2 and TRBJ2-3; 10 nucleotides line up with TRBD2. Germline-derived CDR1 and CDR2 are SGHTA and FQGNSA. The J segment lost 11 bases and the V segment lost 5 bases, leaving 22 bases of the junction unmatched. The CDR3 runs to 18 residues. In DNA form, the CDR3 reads TGTGCCAGCAGCCGATTAGCGGGGGGCACCCTGCAGGGGAGAGGGCAGTATTTT. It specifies CASSRLAGGTLQGRGQYF.

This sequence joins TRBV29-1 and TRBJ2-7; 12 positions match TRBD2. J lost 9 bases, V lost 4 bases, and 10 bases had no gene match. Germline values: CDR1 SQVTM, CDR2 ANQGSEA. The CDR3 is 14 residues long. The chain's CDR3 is CSVGSGASGGAQYF. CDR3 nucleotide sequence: TGCAGCGTTGGAAGCGGAGCTAGCGGGGGGGCGCAGTACTTC.

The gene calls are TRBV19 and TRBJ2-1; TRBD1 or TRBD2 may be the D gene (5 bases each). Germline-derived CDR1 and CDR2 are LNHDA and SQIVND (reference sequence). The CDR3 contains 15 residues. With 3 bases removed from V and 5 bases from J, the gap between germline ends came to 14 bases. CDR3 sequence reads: CASSIGTGGNNEQFF. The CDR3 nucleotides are TGTGCCAGTAGTATCGGCACAGGAGGAAACAATGAGCAGTTCTTC.

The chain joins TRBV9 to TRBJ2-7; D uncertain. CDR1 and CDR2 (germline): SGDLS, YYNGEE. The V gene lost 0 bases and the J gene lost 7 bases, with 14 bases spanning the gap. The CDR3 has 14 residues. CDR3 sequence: CASSVGGPVGEQYF. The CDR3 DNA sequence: TGTGCCAGCAGCGTAGGTGGGCCGGTGGGGGAGCAGTACTTC. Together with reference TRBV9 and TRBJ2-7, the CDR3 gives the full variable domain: DSGVTQTPKHLITATGQRVTLRCSPRSGDLSVYWYQQSLDQGLQFLIQYYNGEERAKGNILERFSAQQFPDLHSELNLSSLELGDSALYFCASSVGGPVGEQYFGPGTRLTVT.

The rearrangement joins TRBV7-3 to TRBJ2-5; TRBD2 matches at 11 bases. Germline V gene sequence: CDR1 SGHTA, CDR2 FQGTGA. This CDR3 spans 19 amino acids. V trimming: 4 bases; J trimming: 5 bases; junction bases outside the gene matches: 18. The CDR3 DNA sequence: TGTGCCAGCAGCTCCTCCCCGGGGGCTAGCGGGAGGCTAGGGGAGACCCAGTACTTC. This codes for CASSSSPGASGRLGETQYF.

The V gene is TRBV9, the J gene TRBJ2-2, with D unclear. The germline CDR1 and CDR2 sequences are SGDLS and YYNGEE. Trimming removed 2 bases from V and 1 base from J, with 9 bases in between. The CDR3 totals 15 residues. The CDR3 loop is CASSVALGNTGELFF. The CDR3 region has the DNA TGTGCCAGCAGCGTCGCACTGGGGAACACCGGGGAGCTGTTTTTT.

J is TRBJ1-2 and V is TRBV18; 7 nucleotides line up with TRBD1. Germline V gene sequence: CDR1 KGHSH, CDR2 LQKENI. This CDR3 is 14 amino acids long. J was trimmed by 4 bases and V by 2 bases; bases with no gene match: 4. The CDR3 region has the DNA TGTGCCAGCTCACCATCCGACAGGGCCTATGGCTACACCTTC. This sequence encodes CASSPSDRAYGYTF.

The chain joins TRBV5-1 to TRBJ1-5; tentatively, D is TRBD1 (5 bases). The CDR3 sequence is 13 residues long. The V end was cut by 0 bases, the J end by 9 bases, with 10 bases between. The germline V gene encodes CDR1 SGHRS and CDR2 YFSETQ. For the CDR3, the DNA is TGCGCCAGCAGCTTGGACGGCCAGGGGCCCCAGCATTTT. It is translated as CASSLDGQGPQHF.

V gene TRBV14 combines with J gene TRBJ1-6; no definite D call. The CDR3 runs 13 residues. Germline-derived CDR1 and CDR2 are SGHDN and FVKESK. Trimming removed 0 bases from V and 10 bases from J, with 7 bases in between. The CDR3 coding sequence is TGTGCCAGCAGCCAAGAGGGTTGGTCACCCCTCCACTTT. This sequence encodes CASSQEGWSPLHF.

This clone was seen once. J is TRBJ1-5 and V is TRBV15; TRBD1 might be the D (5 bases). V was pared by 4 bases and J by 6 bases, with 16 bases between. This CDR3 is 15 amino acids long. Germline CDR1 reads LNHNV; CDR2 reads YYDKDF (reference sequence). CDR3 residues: CATSTTAGLGQPQHF. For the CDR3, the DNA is TGTGCCACCAGCACGACCGCAGGGTTGGGTCAGCCCCAGCATTTT. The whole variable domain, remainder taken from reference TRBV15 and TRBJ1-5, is DAMVIQNPRYQVTQFGKPVTLSCSQTLNHNVMYWYQQKSSQAPKLLFHYYDKDFNNEADTPDNFQSRRPNTSFCFLDIRSPGLGDTAMYLCATSTTAGLGQPQHFGDGTRLSIL.

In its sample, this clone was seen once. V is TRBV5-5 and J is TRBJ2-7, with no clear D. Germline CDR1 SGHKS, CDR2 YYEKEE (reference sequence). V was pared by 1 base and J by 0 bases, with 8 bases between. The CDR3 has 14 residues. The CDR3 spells CASSLSGFSYEQYF. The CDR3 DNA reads TGTGCCAGCAGCTTGAGTGGCTTCTCCTACGAGCAGTACTTC.

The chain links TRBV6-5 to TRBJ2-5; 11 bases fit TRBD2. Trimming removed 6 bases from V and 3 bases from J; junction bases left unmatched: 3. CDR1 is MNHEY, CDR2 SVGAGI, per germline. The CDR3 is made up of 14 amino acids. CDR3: CASRRLAGKETQYF. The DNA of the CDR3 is TGTGCCAGCAGGCGACTAGCGGGGAAAGAGACCCAGTACTTC.

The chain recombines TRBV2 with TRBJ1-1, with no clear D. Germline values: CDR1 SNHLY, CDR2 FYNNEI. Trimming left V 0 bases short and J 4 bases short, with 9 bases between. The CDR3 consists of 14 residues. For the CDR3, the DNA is TGTGCCAGCAGTGAAGCGGTGGGTGTCACTGAAGCTTTCTTT. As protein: CASSEAVGVTEAFF.

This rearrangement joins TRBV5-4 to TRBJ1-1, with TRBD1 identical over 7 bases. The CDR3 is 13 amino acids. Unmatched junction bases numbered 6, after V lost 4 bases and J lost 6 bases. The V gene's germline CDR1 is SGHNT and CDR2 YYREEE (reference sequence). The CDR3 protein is CASSRGQYPEAFF. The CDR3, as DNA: TGTGCCAGCAGCCGGGGACAGTACCCTGAAGCTTTCTTT. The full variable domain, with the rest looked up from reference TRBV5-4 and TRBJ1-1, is ETGVTQSPTHLIKTRGQQVTLRCSSQSGHNTVSWYQQALGQGPQFIFQYYREEENGRGNFPPRFSGLQFPNYSSELNVNALELDDSALYLCASSRGQYPEAFFGQGTRLTVV.

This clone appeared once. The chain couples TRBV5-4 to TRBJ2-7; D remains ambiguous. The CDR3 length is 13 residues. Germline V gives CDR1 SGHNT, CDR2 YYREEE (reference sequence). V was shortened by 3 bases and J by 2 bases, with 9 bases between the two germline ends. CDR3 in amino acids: CASSSLGPYEQYF. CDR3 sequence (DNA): TGTGCCAGCAGCTCCCTGGGCCCCTACGAGCAGTACTTC.

CDR3 in amino acids: CASSPGRGWYEQYF. DNA of the CDR3: TGTGCCAGCAGCCCGGGGAGGGGTTGGTACGAGCAGTACTTC. This rearrangement joins TRBV7-9 to TRBJ2-7; 7 bases align to TRBD2. With 5 bases clipped from V and 4 bases from J, the junction kept 8 bases outside the gene matches. The germline V gene has CDR1 SEHNR and CDR2 FQNEAQ (reference sequence). The CDR3 is 14 amino acids.

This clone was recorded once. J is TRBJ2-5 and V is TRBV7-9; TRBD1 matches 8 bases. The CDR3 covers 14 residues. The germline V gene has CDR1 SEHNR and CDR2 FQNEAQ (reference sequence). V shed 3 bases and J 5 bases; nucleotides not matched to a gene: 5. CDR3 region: CASSFSRGRETQYF. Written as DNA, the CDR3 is TGTGCCAGCAGCTTTTCCAGGGGGCGGGAGACCCAGTACTTC.

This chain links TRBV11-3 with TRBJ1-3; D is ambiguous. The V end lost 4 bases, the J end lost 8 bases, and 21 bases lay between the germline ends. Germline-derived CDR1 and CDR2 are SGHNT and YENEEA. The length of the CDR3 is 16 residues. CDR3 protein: CASSSDLQRSADTIYF. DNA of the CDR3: TGTGCCAGCAGCTCCGACCTACAGAGGTCGGCCGACACCATATATTTT.

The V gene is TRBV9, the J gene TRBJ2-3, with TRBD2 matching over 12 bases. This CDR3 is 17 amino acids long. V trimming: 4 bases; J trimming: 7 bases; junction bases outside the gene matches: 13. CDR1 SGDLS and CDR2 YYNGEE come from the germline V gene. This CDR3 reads CASSPFQTSGRLNTQYF. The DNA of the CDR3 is TGTGCCAGCAGCCCATTCCAGACTAGCGGGAGATTGAATACGCAGTATTTT. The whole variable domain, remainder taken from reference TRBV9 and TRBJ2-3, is DSGVTQTPKHLITATGQRVTLRCSPRSGDLSVYWYQQSLDQGLQFLIQYYNGEERAKGNILERFSAQQFPDLHSELNLSSLELGDSALYFCASSPFQTSGRLNTQYFGPGTRLTVL.

CDR3 in amino acids: CASKGEGQTKNQPQHF. In DNA form, the CDR3 reads TGTGCCAGCAAAGGCGAGGGACAGACAAAAAATCAGCCCCAGCATTTT. The gene calls are TRBV7-8 and TRBJ1-5; 7 bases line up with TRBD1. The CDR3 covers 16 residues. Germline CDR1 SGHVS, CDR2 FQNEAQ. With V trimmed by 7 bases and J by 4 bases, 13 bases remained unmatched.